The sequence of this TCR beta chain was determined in a study of T cell repertoires in cytomegalovirus infection (dated by TCRdb to the late 2010s). With regard to the full study: Because public TCR beta signatures pointed to carriage of CMV infection together with the matching HLA type, the HLA type of each donor mattered for the analysis. The study at large found these results: In the ex vivo response, HLA-C-restricted CMV-specific TCR beta clonotypes were dominant, and in two of eight donors the single most frequent clonotype came from this HLA-C-restricted group. Cumulative frequency of public TCR beta family members discriminated carriers of CMV infection plus the relevant HLA type in this cohort and an independent 352-donor cohort.

This clonotype was detected once. This receptor's antigen is unknown. It has no much larger one-base neighbor in the sample; base qualities were not kept. Evidence from a single read is weak. Unmatched junction bases come to 3, with V trimmed by 1 base and J by 0 bases. Inclusive of the bounding cysteine and phenylalanine, the CDR3 is 15 residues long. The kept DNA is CDR3 alone, 45 bases in frame from the first base. CDR1 and CDR2 were assigned from the germline V gene (reference sequence) as DFQATT and SNEGSKA. Sequencing was carried out with an Illumina HiSeq 1500. TCRdb passed the public sequencing reads through fastp at Q25 and MiXCR, retaining productive beta sequences. Each CDR3 protein gets just one entry, which takes the most common genes and DNA from the rows behind it. Counted in this sample were around 350,000 distinct CDR3 sequences; over 15% of them appeared once. The ten largest clones capture roughly 8.7% of the sample.

The sequence was collected from a human donor in good health (CMV status not recorded). Some clones in this sample may be carry-over from other donors' samples. Material: PBMCs. Recombination connected TRBV20-1 to TRBJ1-5, and TRBD1 matches 7 of the central bases. The CDR3 region has the sequence CSARGGQFSNQPQHF. The sequence in DNA is TGCAGTGCTAGAGGGGGACAGTTTAGCAATCAGCCCCAGCATTTT.